This T cell receptor beta chain was recovered during a study of immune heterogeneity within non-small cell lung tumors. The template consisted of bulk tumor genomic DNA, with roughly 0.55 ug used per sample. Doctors removed several biopsies from each primary tumor during surgery, keeping them far apart. These patients got curative surgery after being newly diagnosed with untreated non-small cell lung cancer. This clonotype was seen ten or more times. V was clipped by 5 bases and J by 0 bases, with 13 bases between them. From germline, CDR1 is MDHEN and CDR2 SYDVKM. The CDR3 sequence is 15 residues long. The TCR beta CDR3 region was amplified by multiplex PCR employing 32 V and 13 J primers. TCRdb ran MiXCR on the multiplex PCR reads and lists one entry per CDR3 protein. The data hold approximately 20,000 distinct CDR3 sequences, with 25% to 35% observed a single time.

V is TRBV28 and J is TRBJ1-1, with D perhaps TRBD1 (6 bases). This TCR derives from a man between 35 and 55 years old with non-small cell lung cancer. Sequences were obtained from lung tumor tissue. CDR3 sequence (DNA): TGTGCCAGCAGTCGAACAGGGATATTGAACACTGAAGCTTTCTTT. Translation: CASSRTGILNTEAFF.